This T cell receptor beta chain originates from a study of siplizumab effects on memory and regulatory T cells. The study's findings and limits: Many proliferating CD4+ or CD8+ clones remained unclassified. Roughly 75-96% of them could not be assigned either a naive or a memory phenotype.

As concerns this clone: The antigen remains unidentified.

Profiled with immunoSEQ multiplex PCR; TCRdb holds only in-frame clones, not every one. Here the sample spans over 100,000 clones, 93% being singletons. V lost 6 bases and J lost 5, with 8 bases in between. CDR3 length: 11 residues. The germline V gene encodes CDR1 SGHRS and CDR2 YFSETQ. The sequence was collected from a human donor in good health. J is TRBJ2-5 and V is TRBV5-1; D uncertain. The specimen was Tregs sorted from blood. Written as DNA, the CDR3 is TGCGCCAGCAAGCGCGACGAGACCCAGTACTTC. Translation: CASKRDETQYF.